These T cell receptor beta chains were read from a single sample in a study of CD8 T cells in Susac syndrome. TCRdb used MiXCR to reprocess the immunoSEQ multiplex PCR reads, holding one entry per CDR3 protein. The sample contains a few hundred thousand distinct CDR3 sequences, around 92% of which appear only once. Sequencing used CD4+ T cells from PBMCs. The origin of the receptors is a human donor with multiple sclerosis. CDR3s include the opening cysteine and the closing phenylalanine or tryptophan.

v_gene	j_gene	CDR3aa
TRBV29-1	TRBJ2-1	CSVGRTGIYNEQFF
TRBV9	TRBJ2-7	CASSVDVGGPYEQYF
TRBV20-1	TRBJ1-4	CSATATNEKLFF
TRBV9	TRBJ2-1	CASSVGVSGRGNEQFF
TRBV10-3	TRBJ2-7	CASGGASFEQYF
TRBV30	TRBJ2-3	CACSSGTRSRDTQYF
TRBV4-3	TRBJ2-1	CASSRLLPTSGSSYNEQFF
TRBV30	TRBJ1-6	CAWSSYSPNSPLHF
TRBV6-6	TRBJ2-5	CASSYSGNQETQYF
TRBV10-3	TRBJ1-1	CAISEGDMNTEAFF
TRBV27	TRBJ2-5	CASSHFARERSRQETQYF
TRBV7-9	TRBJ1-4	CASSLGVGGAREKLFF
TRBV20-1	TRBJ2-7	CSAERGSLSYEQYF
TRBV13	TRBJ2-7	CASSSKRRGANYEQYF
TRBV6-5	TRBJ2-2	CASRGRAATGELFF
TRBV5-4	TRBJ1-5	CASSFGGQEDQPQHF
TRBV3-1	TRBJ1-1	CASSLQEGRAFF
TRBV6-1	TRBJ2-7	CASSGLGFPSSYEQYF
TRBV6-1	TRBJ2-7	CASLQTASYEQYF
TRBV14	TRBJ1-6	CASSWGGSSPLHF
TRBV30	TRBJ1-5	CAWSTKGGNQPQHF
TRBV12-3/TRBV12-4	TRBJ2-3	CASSPHWNADTQYF
TRBV6-1	TRBJ2-1	CASSPFRKIAYNEQFF
TRBV4-1	TRBJ2-7	CASSQGVLGAYEQYF
TRBV7-9	TRBJ2-5	CASSFRGTQETQYF
TRBV5-1	TRBJ2-7	CASSAAGGYEQYF
TRBV2	TRBJ2-7	CASINRGFSYEQYF
TRBV11-2	TRBJ2-3	CASSLGYRADTQYF
TRBV12-3/TRBV12-4	TRBJ2-3	CASTLSWASGSTDTQYF
TRBV20-1	TRBJ1-1	CSAPLPRGLNTEAFF
TRBV5-8	TRBJ2-1	CASSLVSYNEQFF
TRBV5-1	TRBJ2-5	CASSFGDGETQYF
TRBV20-1	TRBJ2-3	CSASPLAGGMTDTQYF
TRBV5-1	TRBJ2-4	CASSLVSKNIQYF
TRBV11-2	TRBJ2-1	CASSPLAGTPNEQFF
TRBV5-1	TRBJ1-1	CASSPGTSNTEAFF
TRBV24-1	TRBJ1-5	CATSDWNQPQHF
TRBV3-1	TRBJ2-2	CASSRIRQGSTGELFF
TRBV7-2	TRBJ2-1	CASSFRRGIEQFF
TRBV5-1	TRBJ2-3	CASSSGGRTPTDTQYF
TRBV5-1	TRBJ1-2	CASSNSGRDRDYGYTF
TRBV18	TRBJ1-2	CASSTQGANGYTF
TRBV15	TRBJ1-4	CATSRDGSGKREKLFF
TRBV6-1	TRBJ2-7	CASGKGYEQYF
TRBV7-2	TRBJ2-1	CASSPPGTSSYNEQFF
TRBV7-9	TRBJ2-7	CASSVQSALAGFYEQYF
TRBV18	TRBJ2-7	CASSPVSGTGDYEQYF
TRBV2	TRBJ1-4	CASLPGVDEKLFF
TRBV10-3	TRBJ2-7	CAIGGGSSYEQYF
TRBV25-1	TRBJ2-2	CASSAGSGELFF
TRBV25-1	TRBJ2-7	CASSVDGSYEQYF
TRBV7-3	TRBJ2-1	CASSPGAGSYNEQFF
TRBV7-2	TRBJ2-2	CASSLTSGSPFGELFF
TRBV18	TRBJ2-2	CASSPVPDPLRGELFF
TRBV6-1	TRBJ2-6	CASRTGGSGANVLTF
TRBV13	TRBJ2-1	CASSFRTRQHNEQFF
TRBV3-1	TRBJ2-5	CASSQNPVRAGGETQYF
TRBV3-1	TRBJ1-2	CASSQDLYYGYTF
TRBV2	TRBJ2-5	CASIRVEGETQYF